A selection of T cell receptor beta chains follows, all from one sample in a study of blood T cell repertoires in COVID-19. Profiled with immunoSEQ multiplex PCR; TCRdb holds only in-frame clones, not every one. The profile shows around 70,000 clones, roughly 84% of them singletons. Sequencing was carried out using peripheral blood. The source is an elderly woman with active or convalescent COVID-19. Both conserved end residues are part of each CDR3. Each record gives: D gene, clone size, J gene, V gene, CDR3 DNA, CDR3 protein. D genes are given only for firm matches. Clone size, where shown, is once, few, many, or a class for clones that have expanded.

D gene: TRBD1
clone size: once
J gene: TRBJ1-3
V gene: TRBV25-1
CDR3 DNA: TGTGCCAGCACCCCATCAGGACAGGTCAAAAAGGGAAACACCATATATTTT
CDR3 protein: CASTPSGQVKKGNTIYF

D gene: TRBD1
clone size: -
J gene: TRBJ2-5
V gene: TRBV5-4
CDR3 DNA: TGTGCCAGCAGCTTGGAAACGAGGACAGGGTTAGCAGCAGGAGAGACCCAGTACTTC
CDR3 protein: CASSLETRTGLAAGETQYF

D gene: -
clone size: -
J gene: TRBJ1-2
V gene: TRBV3-1/TRBV3-2
CDR3 DNA: TGTGCCAGCAGCCAAGTAAGAGTCTATGGCTACACCTTC
CDR3 protein: CASSQVRVYGYTF

D gene: -
clone size: -
J gene: TRBJ2-3
V gene: TRBV9
CDR3 DNA: TGTGCCAGCAGCGCCCGGGGAGATACGCAGTATTTT
CDR3 protein: CASSARGDTQYF

D gene: -
clone size: -
J gene: TRBJ1-1
V gene: TRBV2
CDR3 DNA: TGTGCCAGCCGGGAGGAGGGAAACACTGAAGCTTTCTTT
CDR3 protein: CASREEGNTEAFF

D gene: TRBD2
clone size: -
J gene: TRBJ2-2
V gene: TRBV2
CDR3 DNA: TGTGCCAGCAGAGGCGGGGGGGATACCGGGGAGCTGTTTTTT
CDR3 protein: CASRGGGDTGELFF

D gene: -
clone size: -
J gene: TRBJ2-7
V gene: TRBV28
CDR3 DNA: TGTGCCGCCGGGGGAGTAAGGGACGAGCAGTACTTC
CDR3 protein: CAAGGVRDEQYF

D gene: -
clone size: -
J gene: TRBJ1-3
V gene: TRBV2
CDR3 DNA: TGTGCCAGCAGTGCCTACCTAGGGGCTGGAAACACCATATATTTT
CDR3 protein: CASSAYLGAGNTIYF

D gene: -
clone size: once
J gene: TRBJ1-6
V gene: TRBV6-5
CDR3 DNA: TGTGCCAGCAGCAAAACAGGGACCAATTCACCCCTCCACTTT
CDR3 protein: CASSKTGTNSPLHF

D gene: TRBD2
clone size: -
J gene: TRBJ2-3
V gene: TRBV5-4
CDR3 DNA: TGTGCCAGCAGCTGGGGGACTAGCGGGGGAGGGGATACGCAGTATTTT
CDR3 protein: CASSWGTSGGGDTQYF

D gene: -
clone size: once
J gene: TRBJ2-5
V gene: TRBV5-1
CDR3 DNA: TGCGCCAGCAGCCAGCTTACGGGGTCCCGAGAGACCCAGTACTTC
CDR3 protein: CASSQLTGSRETQYF

D gene: TRBD1
clone size: -
J gene: TRBJ1-5
V gene: TRBV19
CDR3 DNA: TGTGCCAGTAGTCCGAGCGGGACAGGGGGCAGGTATCAGCCCCAGCATTTT
CDR3 protein: CASSPSGTGGRYQPQHF

D gene: TRBD1
clone size: few
J gene: TRBJ1-4
V gene: TRBV15
CDR3 DNA: TGTGCCACCAGCAGAGATTTGCTCACTGGCAGGGGGCATGATGAAAAACTGTTTTTT
CDR3 protein: CATSRDLLTGRGHDEKLFF

D gene: TRBD1
clone size: -
J gene: TRBJ1-1
V gene: TRBV5-1
CDR3 DNA: TGCGCCAGCAGCCAGATTGTAAGGGGGCGCACTGAAGCTTTCTTT
CDR3 protein: CASSQIVRGRTEAFF

D gene: -
clone size: -
J gene: TRBJ1-5
V gene: TRBV19
CDR3 DNA: TGTGCCAGTAGTATAGGCGCCAGAGGGCCCCAGCATTTT
CDR3 protein: CASSIGARGPQHF

D gene: TRBD1
clone size: -
J gene: TRBJ1-2
V gene: TRBV12-3/TRBV12-4
CDR3 DNA: TGTGCCAGCAGTCAGACAGGGGACGTTGGCTACACCTTC
CDR3 protein: CASSQTGDVGYTF

D gene: -
clone size: -
J gene: TRBJ1-4
V gene: TRBV27
CDR3 DNA: TGTGCCGTCCGAAGGGGGGGGCATCGTGAAAAACTGTTTTTT
CDR3 protein: CAVRRGGHREKLFF

D gene: TRBD2
clone size: once
J gene: TRBJ2-3
V gene: TRBV28
CDR3 DNA: TGTGCCAGCAACCTTAGCGGGGGAACAGATACGCAGTATTTT
CDR3 protein: CASNLSGGTDTQYF

D gene: -
clone size: -
J gene: TRBJ1-3
V gene: TRBV7-2
CDR3 DNA: TGTGCCAGCAGTCGTCGACAGCCGACTGGAAACACCATATATTTT
CDR3 protein: CASSRRQPTGNTIYF

D gene: TRBD1
clone size: -
J gene: TRBJ1-3
V gene: TRBV9
CDR3 DNA: TGTGCCAGCAGCGTAGCACTGTCAACTGGGACAGGGGGAAACACCATATATTTT
CDR3 protein: CASSVALSTGTGGNTIYF

D gene: -
clone size: -
J gene: TRBJ1-2
V gene: TRBV9
CDR3 DNA: TGTGCCAGCAGCGCCCCCAATGGCTACACCTTC
CDR3 protein: CASSAPNGYTF

D gene: -
clone size: -
J gene: TRBJ1-1
V gene: TRBV6-5
CDR3 DNA: TGTGCCAGCAGTCCAAATAACAGGGTTACTGAAGCTTTCTTT
CDR3 protein: CASSPNNRVTEAFF

D gene: -
clone size: -
J gene: TRBJ1-3
V gene: TRBV4-3
CDR3 DNA: TGCGCCAGCAGCCTCCGGGGGGTTGGAAACACCATATATTTT
CDR3 protein: CASSLRGVGNTIYF

D gene: TRBD2
clone size: few
J gene: TRBJ2-2
V gene: TRBV4-3
CDR3 DNA: TGCGCCAGCAGCCAAGATACTCCCCGGGGGGTAGCGGGGTTAAGCGGGGAGCTGTTTTTT
CDR3 protein: CASSQDTPRGVAGLSGELFF

D gene: TRBD2
clone size: once
J gene: TRBJ2-5
V gene: TRBV9
CDR3 DNA: TGTGCCAGCAGCCCTACTAGCGGGGGGGCTTCGCAGTACTTC
CDR3 protein: CASSPTSGGASQYF

D gene: -
clone size: -
J gene: TRBJ1-2
V gene: TRBV7-2
CDR3 DNA: TGTGCCAGCAGCCCCCGAGGCTATGGCTACACCTTC
CDR3 protein: CASSPRGYGYTF

D gene: TRBD1
clone size: -
J gene: TRBJ1-1
V gene: TRBV7-2
CDR3 DNA: TGTGCCAGCAGCTCTGTGTGGGGACAGGGAACTGAAGCTTTCTTT
CDR3 protein: CASSSVWGQGTEAFF

D gene: -
clone size: -
J gene: TRBJ1-1
V gene: TRBV5-8
CDR3 DNA: TGTGCCAGCAGCCGTTTAAACCGGGAAGCTTTCTTT
CDR3 protein: CASSRLNREAFF

D gene: TRBD1
clone size: -
J gene: TRBJ1-5
V gene: TRBV7-8
CDR3 DNA: TGTGCCAGCAGCCGAGACAGGGTAAATCAGCCCCAGCATTTT
CDR3 protein: CASSRDRVNQPQHF

D gene: -
clone size: -
J gene: TRBJ1-2
V gene: TRBV5-5
CDR3 DNA: TGTGCCAGCAGCTCTCCGACAACGTCCTATGGCTACACCTTC
CDR3 protein: CASSSPTTSYGYTF

D gene: -
clone size: -
J gene: TRBJ1-1
V gene: TRBV5-8
CDR3 DNA: TGTGCCAGCAGCGTTGGAGCGAACACTGAAGCTTTCTTT
CDR3 protein: CASSVGANTEAFF

D gene: TRBD1
clone size: -
J gene: TRBJ2-3
V gene: TRBV5-1
CDR3 DNA: TGCGCCAGCAGCTTACAGGGGGCTAGGACAGATACGCAGTATTTT
CDR3 protein: CASSLQGARTDTQYF

D gene: -
clone size: few
J gene: TRBJ1-1
V gene: TRBV6-5
CDR3 DNA: TGTGCCAGCAGTTACTCGGGGGCTTTGGACACTGAAGCTTTCTTT
CDR3 protein: CASSYSGALDTEAFF

D gene: TRBD2
clone size: -
J gene: TRBJ2-5
V gene: TRBV5-1
CDR3 DNA: TGCGCCAGCAGCTTGCCCGTTTTCCTAGCGGGGGGGCCGGGTCAAGAGACCCAGTACTTC
CDR3 protein: CASSLPVFLAGGPGQETQYF

D gene: -
clone size: -
J gene: TRBJ1-3
V gene: TRBV5-1
CDR3 DNA: TGCGCCAGCAGCTTGGCCGGGGGAACTGGAAACACCATATATTTT
CDR3 protein: CASSLAGGTGNTIYF

D gene: -
clone size: -
J gene: TRBJ1-2
V gene: TRBV6-5
CDR3 DNA: TGTGCCAGCAGTTCCCCGGGGTTGGGCTATGGCTACACCTTC
CDR3 protein: CASSSPGLGYGYTF

D gene: TRBD2
clone size: -
J gene: TRBJ2-3
V gene: TRBV30
CDR3 DNA: TGTGCCTGGAGTTTAAACAGCGGGGGTACGCAGTATTTT
CDR3 protein: CAWSLNSGGTQYF

D gene: -
clone size: -
J gene: TRBJ1-2
V gene: TRBV7-2
CDR3 DNA: TGTGCCAGCAGTCCCCGGACGGGGGAATTACGGGGCTACACCTTC
CDR3 protein: CASSPRTGELRGYTF